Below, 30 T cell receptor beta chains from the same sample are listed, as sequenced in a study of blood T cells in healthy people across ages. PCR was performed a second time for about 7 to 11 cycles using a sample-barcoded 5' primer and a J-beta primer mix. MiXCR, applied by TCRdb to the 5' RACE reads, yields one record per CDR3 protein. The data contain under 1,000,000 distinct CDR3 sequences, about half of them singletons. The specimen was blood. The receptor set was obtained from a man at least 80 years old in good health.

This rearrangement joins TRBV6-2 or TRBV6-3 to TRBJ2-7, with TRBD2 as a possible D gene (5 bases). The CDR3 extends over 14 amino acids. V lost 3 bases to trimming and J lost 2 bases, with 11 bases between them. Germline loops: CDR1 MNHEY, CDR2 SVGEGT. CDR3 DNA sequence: TGTGCCAGCAGTTATGCCGGGGAGACCTACGAGCAGTACTTC. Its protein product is CASSYAGETYEQYF.

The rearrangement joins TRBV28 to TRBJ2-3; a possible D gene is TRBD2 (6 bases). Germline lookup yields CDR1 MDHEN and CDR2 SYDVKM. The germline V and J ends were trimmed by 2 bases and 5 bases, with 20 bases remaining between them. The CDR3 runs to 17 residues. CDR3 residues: CASSLRPGGISGDTQYF. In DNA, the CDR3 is TGTGCCAGCAGTTTACGACCTGGCGGGATTTCTGGAGATACGCAGTATTTT. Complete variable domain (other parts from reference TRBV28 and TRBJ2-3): DVKVTQSSRYLVKRTGEKVFLECVQDMDHENMFWYRQDPGLGLRLIYFSYDVKMKEKGDIPEGYSVSREKKERFSLILESASTNQTSMYLCASSLRPGGISGDTQYFGPGTRLTVL.

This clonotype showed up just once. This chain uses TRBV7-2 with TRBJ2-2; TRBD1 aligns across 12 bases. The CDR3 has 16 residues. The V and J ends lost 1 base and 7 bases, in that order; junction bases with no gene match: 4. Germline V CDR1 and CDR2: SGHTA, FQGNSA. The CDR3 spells CASSLGGQGAIGELFF. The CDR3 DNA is TGTGCCAGCAGCTTAGGGGGACAGGGGGCAATCGGGGAGCTGTTTTTT. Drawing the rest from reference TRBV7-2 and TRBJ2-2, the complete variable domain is GAGVSQSPSNKVTEKGKDVELRCDPISGHTALYWYRQSLGQGLEFLIYFQGNSAPDKSGLPSDRFSAERTGGSVSTLTIQRTQQEDSAVYLCASSLGGQGAIGELFFGEGSRLTVL.

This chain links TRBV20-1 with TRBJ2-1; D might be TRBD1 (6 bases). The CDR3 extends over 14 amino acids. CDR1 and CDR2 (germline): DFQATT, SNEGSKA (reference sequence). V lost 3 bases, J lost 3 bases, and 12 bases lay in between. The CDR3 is CSASPRTDYNEQFF. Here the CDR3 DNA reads TGCAGTGCTAGCCCCAGGACAGACTACAATGAGCAGTTCTTC.

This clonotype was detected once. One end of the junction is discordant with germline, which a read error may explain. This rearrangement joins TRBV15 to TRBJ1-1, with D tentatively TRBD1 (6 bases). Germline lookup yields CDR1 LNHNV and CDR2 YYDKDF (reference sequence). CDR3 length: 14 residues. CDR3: CATSRARGNTGAFF. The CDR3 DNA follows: TGTGCCACCAGCAGGGCCAGGGGAAACACTGGAGCTTTCTTT.

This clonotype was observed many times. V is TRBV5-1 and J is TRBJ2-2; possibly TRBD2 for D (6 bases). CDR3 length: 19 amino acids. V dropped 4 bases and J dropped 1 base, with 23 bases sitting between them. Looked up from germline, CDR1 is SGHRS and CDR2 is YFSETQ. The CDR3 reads CASSPHNLGGAGNTGELFF. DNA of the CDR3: TGCGCCAGCAGCCCCCATAACTTAGGAGGGGCGGGGAACACCGGGGAGCTGTTTTTT.

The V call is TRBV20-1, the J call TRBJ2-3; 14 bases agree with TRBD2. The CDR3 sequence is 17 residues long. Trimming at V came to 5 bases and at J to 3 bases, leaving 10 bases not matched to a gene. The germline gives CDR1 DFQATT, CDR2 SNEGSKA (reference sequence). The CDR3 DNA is TGCAGTGCTTCCGGGACTAGCGGGAGCAGAGGGACAGATACGCAGTATTTT. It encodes CSASGTSGSRGTDTQYF.

Written as DNA, the CDR3 is TGCAGCGCCGGATCAGGGGGTCGTGGCTACACCTTC. This codes for CSAGSGGRGYTF. V usage is TRBV29-1 and J usage is TRBJ1-2, with TRBD1 matching 7 bases. The J segment lost 7 bases and the V segment lost 7 bases, leaving 9 bases of the junction unmatched. The CDR3 is made up of 12 amino acids. The germline V gene has CDR1 SQVTM and CDR2 ANQGSEA.

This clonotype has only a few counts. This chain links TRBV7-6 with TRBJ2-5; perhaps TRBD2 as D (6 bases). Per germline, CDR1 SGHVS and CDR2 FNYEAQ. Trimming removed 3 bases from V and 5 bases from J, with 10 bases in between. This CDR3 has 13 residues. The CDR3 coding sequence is TGTGCCAGCAGCTTTACGGGAGTCGAGACCCAGTACTTC. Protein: CASSFTGVETQYF.

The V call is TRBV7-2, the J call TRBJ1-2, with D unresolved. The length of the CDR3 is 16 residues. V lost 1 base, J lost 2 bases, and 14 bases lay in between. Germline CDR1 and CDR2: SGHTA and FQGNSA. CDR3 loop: CASSLVSGSVNYGYTF. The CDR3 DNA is TGTGCCAGCAGCTTAGTTAGTGGGTCAGTGAACTATGGCTACACCTTC.

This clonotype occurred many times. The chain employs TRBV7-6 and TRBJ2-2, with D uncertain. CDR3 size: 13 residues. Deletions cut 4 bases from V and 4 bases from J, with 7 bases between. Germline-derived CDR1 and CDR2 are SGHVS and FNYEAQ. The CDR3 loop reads CASSSHPTGELFF. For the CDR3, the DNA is TGTGCCAGCAGCTCGCACCCCACCGGGGAGCTGTTTTTT.

The CDR3 is CASSLSWNSYEQYF. The CDR3 bases are TGTGCCAGCAGCTTATCCTGGAACTCCTACGAGCAGTACTTC. The chain recombines TRBV11-3 with TRBJ2-4; no reliable D call. The J call is doubtful: the DNA matches TRBJ2-7 better. CDR1 is SGHNT and CDR2 is YENEEA in the germline V gene. The CDR3 totals 14 residues.

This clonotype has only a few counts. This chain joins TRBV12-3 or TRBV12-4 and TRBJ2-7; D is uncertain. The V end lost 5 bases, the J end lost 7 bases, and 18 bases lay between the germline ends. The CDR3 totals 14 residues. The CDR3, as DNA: TGTGCCAGCAGTCCCCAGCGAACCCACAATGAGCAGTACTTC. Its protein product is CASSPQRTHNEQYF.

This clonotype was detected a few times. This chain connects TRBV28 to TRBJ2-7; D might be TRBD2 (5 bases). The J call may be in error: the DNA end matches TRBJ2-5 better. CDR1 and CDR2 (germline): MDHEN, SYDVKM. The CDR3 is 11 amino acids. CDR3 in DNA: TGTGCCAGCAGTTTTCGGGGGACCCAGTACTTC. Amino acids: CASSFRGTQYF.

CDR3 region: CASSMGQASGNTIYF. DNA for the CDR3: TGTGCCAGCAGCATGGGACAGGCCTCTGGAAACACCATATATTTT. This rearrangement joins TRBV6-2 or TRBV6-3 to TRBJ1-3; 8 nucleotides align to TRBD1. Germline values: CDR1 MNHEY, CDR2 SVGEGT. Trimming took 6 bases from V and 0 from J; bases not matched to a gene: 4. The CDR3 totals 15 residues.

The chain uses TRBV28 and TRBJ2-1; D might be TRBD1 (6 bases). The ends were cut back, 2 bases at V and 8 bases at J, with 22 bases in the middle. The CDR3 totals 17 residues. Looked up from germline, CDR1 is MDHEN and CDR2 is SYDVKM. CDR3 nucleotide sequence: TGTGCCAGCAGTTTAAGGCAGGGGCTAGTATTGCGGCATGAGCAGTTCTTC. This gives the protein CASSLRQGLVLRHEQFF.

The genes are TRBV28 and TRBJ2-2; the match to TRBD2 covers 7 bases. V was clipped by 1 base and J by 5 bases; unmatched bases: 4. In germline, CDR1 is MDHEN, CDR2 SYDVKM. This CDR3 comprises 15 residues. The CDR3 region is CASSLYGTTTGELFF. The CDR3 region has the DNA TGTGCCAGCAGTTTATATGGGACTACAACCGGGGAGCTGTTTTTT.

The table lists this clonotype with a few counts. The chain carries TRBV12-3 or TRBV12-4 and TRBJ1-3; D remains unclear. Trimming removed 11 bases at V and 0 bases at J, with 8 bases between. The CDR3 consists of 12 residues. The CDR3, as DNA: TGTGCCTCCAGCCACTCTGGAAACACCATATATTTT. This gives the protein CASSHSGNTIYF.

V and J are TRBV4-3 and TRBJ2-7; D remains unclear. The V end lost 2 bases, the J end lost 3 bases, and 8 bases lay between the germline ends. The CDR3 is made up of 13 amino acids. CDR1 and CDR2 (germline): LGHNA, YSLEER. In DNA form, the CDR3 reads TGCGCCAGCAGCCAATTCTTAGGCTACGAGCAGTACTTC. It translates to CASSQFLGYEQYF.

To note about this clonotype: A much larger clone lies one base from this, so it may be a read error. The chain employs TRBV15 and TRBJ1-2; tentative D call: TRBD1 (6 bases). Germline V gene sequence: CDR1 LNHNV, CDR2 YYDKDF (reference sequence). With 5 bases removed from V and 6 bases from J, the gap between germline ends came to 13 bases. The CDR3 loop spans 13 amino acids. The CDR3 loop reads CATSPGRGHGYTF. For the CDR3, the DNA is TGTGCCACCAGCCCCGGACGGGGGCATGGCTACACCTTC.

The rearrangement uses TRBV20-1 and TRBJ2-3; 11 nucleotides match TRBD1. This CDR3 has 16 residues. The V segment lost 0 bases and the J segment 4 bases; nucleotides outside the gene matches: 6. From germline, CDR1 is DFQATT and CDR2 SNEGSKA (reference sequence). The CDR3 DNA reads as TGCAGTGCTAGAGATCCTTGGACAGGGGGCTCAGATACGCAGTATTTT. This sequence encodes CSARDPWTGGSDTQYF.

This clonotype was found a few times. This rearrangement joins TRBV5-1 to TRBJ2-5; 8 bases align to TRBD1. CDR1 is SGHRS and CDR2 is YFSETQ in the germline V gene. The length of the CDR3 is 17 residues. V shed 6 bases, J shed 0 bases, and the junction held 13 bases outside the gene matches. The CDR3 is CASTATRQGKNQETQYF. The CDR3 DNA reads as TGCGCCAGCACGGCTACAAGACAGGGGAAGAACCAAGAGACCCAGTACTTC.

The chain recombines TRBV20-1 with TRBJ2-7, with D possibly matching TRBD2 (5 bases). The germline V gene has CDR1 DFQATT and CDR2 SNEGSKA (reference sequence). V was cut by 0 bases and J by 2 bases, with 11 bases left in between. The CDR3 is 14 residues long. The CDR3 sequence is CSARDGRTPYEQYF. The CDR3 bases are TGCAGTGCTAGAGATGGGCGGACTCCCTACGAGCAGTACTTC.

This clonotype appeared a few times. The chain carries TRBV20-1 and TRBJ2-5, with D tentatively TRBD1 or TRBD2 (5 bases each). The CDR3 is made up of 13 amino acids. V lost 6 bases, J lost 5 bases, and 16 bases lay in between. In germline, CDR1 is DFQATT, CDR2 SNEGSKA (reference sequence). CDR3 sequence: CSAGDGVGETQYF. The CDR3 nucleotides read TGCAGTGCGGGGGATGGTGTGGGGGAGACCCAGTACTTC.

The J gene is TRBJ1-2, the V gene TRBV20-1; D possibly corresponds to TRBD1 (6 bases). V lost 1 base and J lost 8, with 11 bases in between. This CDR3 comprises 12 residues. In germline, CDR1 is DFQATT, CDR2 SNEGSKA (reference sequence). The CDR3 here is CSARGQGKGYTF. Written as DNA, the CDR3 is TGCAGTGCTAGAGGGCAGGGGAAAGGCTACACCTTC.

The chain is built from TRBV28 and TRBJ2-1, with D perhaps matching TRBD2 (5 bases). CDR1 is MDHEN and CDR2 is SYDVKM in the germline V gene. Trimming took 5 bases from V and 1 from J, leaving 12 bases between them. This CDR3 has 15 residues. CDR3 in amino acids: CASSQAVRSYNEQFF. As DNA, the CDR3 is TGTGCCAGCAGTCAAGCGGTCCGGTCCTACAATGAGCAGTTCTTC.

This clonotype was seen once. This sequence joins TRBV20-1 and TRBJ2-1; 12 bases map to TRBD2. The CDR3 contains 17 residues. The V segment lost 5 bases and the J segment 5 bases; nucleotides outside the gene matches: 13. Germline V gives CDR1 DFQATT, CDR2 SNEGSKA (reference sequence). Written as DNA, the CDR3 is TGCAGTGCTGAGGCTAGCGGGAGGGCCCTACTCCACAATGAGCAGTTCTTC. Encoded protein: CSAEASGRALLHNEQFF.

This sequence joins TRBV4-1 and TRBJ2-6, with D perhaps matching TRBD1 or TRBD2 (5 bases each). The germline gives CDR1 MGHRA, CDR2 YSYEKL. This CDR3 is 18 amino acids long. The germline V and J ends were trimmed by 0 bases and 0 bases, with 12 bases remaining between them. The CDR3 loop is CASSQDWDEHSGANVLTF. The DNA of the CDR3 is TGCGCCAGCAGCCAAGATTGGGACGAACACTCTGGGGCCAACGTCCTGACTTTC.

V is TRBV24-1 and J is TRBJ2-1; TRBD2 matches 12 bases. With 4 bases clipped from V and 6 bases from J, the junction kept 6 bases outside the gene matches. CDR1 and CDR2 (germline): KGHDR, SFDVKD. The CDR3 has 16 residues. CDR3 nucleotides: TGTGCCACCAGTGACCGGACTAGCGGGAAGGTCAATGAGCAGTTCTTC. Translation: CATSDRTSGKVNEQFF.

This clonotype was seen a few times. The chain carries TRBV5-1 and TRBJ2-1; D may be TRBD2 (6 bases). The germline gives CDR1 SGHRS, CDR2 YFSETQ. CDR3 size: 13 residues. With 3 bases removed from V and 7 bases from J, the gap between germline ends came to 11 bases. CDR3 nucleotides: TGCGCCAGCAGCTCAGGAGGGAGGAATGAGCAGTTCTTC. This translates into CASSSGGRNEQFF.